These 21 T cell receptor beta chains originate from one sample sequenced in a study of patients and donors after allogeneic stem cell transplantation. One entry per CDR3 protein results from TCRdb running MiXCR on the RT-PCR reads. The sample records 15,000 to 20,000 distinct CDR3 sequences, approximately 30% being singletons. Material for sequencing was blood, either unsorted or a sorted T cell fraction (not recorded which). The source is a human donor who was either an allogeneic HSCT recipient or a stem cell or donor lymphocyte infusion donor (not recorded which). It is not recorded whose cells these are; they may come from a transplant donor.

The J gene is TRBJ1-6, the V gene TRBV5-8; D unresolved. The CDR3 runs to 14 residues. Between the trimmed V and J ends, which lost 0 bases and 7 bases, there was a span of 8 bases. Germline V gene lookup returns CDR1 SGHTS and CDR2 YDEGEE. CDR3 sequence reads: CASSLGQQNSPLHF. CDR3 DNA: TGTGCCAGCAGCTTGGGCCAGCAAAATTCACCCCTCCACTTT.

J is TRBJ1-2 and V is TRBV6-5, with D perhaps TRBD1 (5 bases). Germline-derived CDR1 and CDR2 are MNHEY and SVGAGI. The V end was cut by 6 bases, the J end by 6 bases, with 17 bases between. The CDR3 length is 14 residues. The CDR3, as DNA: TGTGCCAGCAGGCGACCGGGACCGGCGAATGGCTACACCTTC. This translates into CASRRPGPANGYTF.

The chain has TRBV19 and TRBJ2-4; TRBD1 agrees at 7 bases. Looked up from germline, CDR1 is LNHDA and CDR2 is SQIVND (reference sequence). The J segment lost 4 bases and the V segment lost 7 bases, leaving 7 bases of the junction unmatched. The CDR3 length is 14 residues. CDR3 nucleotides: TGTGCCAGTATGACAGGGAGAGGTAAAAACATTCAGTACTTC. This sequence encodes CASMTGRGKNIQYF.

V and J are TRBV9 and TRBJ2-1; either TRBD1 or TRBD2 may supply D (5 bases each). This CDR3 comprises 15 residues. V dropped 4 bases and J dropped 0 bases, with 11 bases sitting between them. Germline V gives CDR1 SGDLS, CDR2 YYNGEE. Here the CDR3 DNA reads TGTGCCAGCAGCTTGGGACCCAGCTCCTACAATGAGCAGTTCTTC. It translates to CASSLGPSSYNEQFF.

Of note for this clonotype: One junction end disagrees with the germline gene, perhaps due to a read error. J is TRBJ1-4 and V is TRBV7-2, with 7 bases lining up with TRBD1. Germline loops: CDR1 SGHTA, CDR2 FQGNSA. This CDR3 comprises 15 residues. CDR3 DNA: TGTGCCAGCAGCCTAACAGGGGTCTTTAATAAAAAACTGTTTTTT. This translates into CASSLTGVFNKKLFF.

J is TRBJ1-1 and V is TRBV20-1, with 7 bases matching TRBD1. This CDR3 comprises 12 residues. Per the germline V gene, CDR1 is DFQATT and CDR2 is SNEGSKA (reference sequence). With V trimmed by 4 bases and J by 5 bases, 4 bases remained unmatched. DNA of the CDR3: TGCAGTGCTACCCGACAGGGAACTGAAGCTTTCTTT. As protein: CSATRQGTEAFF.

The rearrangement joins TRBV5-1 to TRBJ2-3, with a possible D match to TRBD1 (7 bases). The ends were cut back, 4 bases at V and 6 bases at J, with 15 bases in the middle. Germline V gene lookup returns CDR1 SGHRS and CDR2 YFSETQ. The CDR3 covers 14 residues. The CDR3 bases are TGCGCCAGCAGCCTTGGAGGGGGCGCGGATACGCAGTATTTT. Its translation: CASSLGGGADTQYF.

This clonotype was seen a handful of times. A junction boundary mismatches the germline segment, possibly from a read error. J is TRBJ1-6 and V is TRBV5-1; D is unresolved. Germline CDR1 SGHRS, CDR2 YFSETQ. The CDR3 loop spans 13 amino acids. CDR3 region: CASSLSGRSPHHF. Here the CDR3 DNA reads TGCGCCAGCAGCTTGTCCGGAAGGTCTCCCCACCACTTT.

This chain uses TRBV15 with TRBJ1-2; D is unresolved. This CDR3 region has 14 residues. Germline V gives CDR1 LNHNV, CDR2 YYDKDF (reference sequence). V was trimmed by 1 base and J by 7 bases, leaving 13 bases between them. As DNA, the CDR3 is TGTGCCACCAGCAGAGTGGAGGCAGGACTTGGCTACACCTTC. Amino acids: CATSRVEAGLGYTF.

In its sample, this clonotype was seen a few times. The chain carries TRBV4-1 and TRBJ1-2; D is possibly TRBD1 (6 bases). The CDR3 totals 13 residues. The germline V and J ends were trimmed by 4 bases and 6 bases, with 12 bases remaining between them. Germline assignment: CDR1 MGHRA and CDR2 YSYEKL. CDR3 sequence (DNA): TGCGCCAGCAGCCCCACAGGGTGGGATGGCTACACCTTC. Translation: CASSPTGWDGYTF.

The J gene is TRBJ1-6, the V gene TRBV20-1; TRBD1 matches at 8 bases. Trimming at V came to 6 bases and at J to 7 bases, leaving 8 bases not matched to a gene. CDR1 is DFQATT, CDR2 SNEGSKA, per germline (reference sequence). This CDR3 is built from 14 residues. The CDR3 sequence is CSAAKTGANSPLHF. CDR3 DNA: TGCAGTGCGGCCAAGACAGGGGCAAATTCACCCCTCCACTTT.

The chain is built from TRBV9 and TRBJ1-1; D is unclear. Germline V gene data show CDR1 as SGDLS and CDR2 as YYNGEE. Trimming cost V 4 bases and J 1 base, with 14 bases left between them. This CDR3 spans 15 amino acids. CDR3 nucleotide sequence: TGTGCCAGCAGCCGGTGGGCCCTGGAGAACACTGAAGCTTTCTTT. This encodes CASSRWALENTEAFF.

Here the CDR3 reads CSVVLAGSMDTQYF. The CDR3 coding sequence is TGCAGCGTTGTCCTAGCGGGGTCCATGGATACGCAGTATTTT. This chain joins TRBV29-1 and TRBJ2-3; TRBD2 matches 9 bases. Germline CDR1 is SQVTM and CDR2 is ANQGSEA. J lost 6 bases, V lost 4 bases, and 8 bases had no gene match. This CDR3 contains 14 residues.

This rearrangement joins TRBV10-3 to TRBJ1-2; TRBD1 is a possible D gene (5 bases). Germline lookup yields CDR1 ENHRY and CDR2 SYGVKD. The CDR3 totals 13 residues. Trimming left V 6 bases short and J 1 base short, with 9 bases between. CDR3 DNA: TGTGCCATCAGGGGCGACAGTAACTATGGCTACACCTTC. Protein: CAIRGDSNYGYTF.

The sample holds a few counts of this clonotype. V and J are TRBV6-5 and TRBJ1-3, with a tentative D call TRBD1 (5 bases). The germline V gene encodes CDR1 MNHEY and CDR2 SVGAGI. The V gene lost 6 bases and the J gene lost 4 bases, with 13 bases spanning the gap. The CDR3 loop spans 14 amino acids. CDR3 coding DNA: TGTGCCAGCAGCCGGACAAGACGCGGAAACACCATATATTTT. It specifies CASSRTRRGNTIYF.

The J gene is TRBJ1-4, the V gene TRBV12-3 or TRBV12-4; D is possibly TRBD1 (5 bases). Trimming took off 2 bases at V and 6 bases at J, with 10 bases between the two ends. The CDR3 runs to 14 residues. CDR3 in DNA: TGTGCCAGCAGTTTATTAGGGGTTGATGAAAAACTGTTTTTT. Residues: CASSLLGVDEKLFF.

This chain links TRBV9 with TRBJ1-2; D is unresolved. The CDR3 is 13 amino acids. V was shortened by 0 bases and J by 0 bases, with 3 bases between the two germline ends. Germline-derived CDR1 and CDR2 are SGDLS and YYNGEE. CDR3 DNA: TGTGCCAGCAGCGTAGCAGCTAACTATGGCTACACCTTC. Translation gives CASSVAANYGYTF.

This sequence joins TRBV11-2 and TRBJ1-5; D not resolved. This CDR3 has 15 amino acids. V shed 3 bases and J shed 0 bases, with 9 bases lying between them. Germline V lookup: CDR1 SGHAT, CDR2 FQNNGV. The CDR3 loop reads CASSLSRYSNQPQHF. The CDR3 nucleotides are TGTGCCAGCAGCTTGTCCCGCTATAGCAATCAGCCCCAGCATTTT.

V usage is TRBV5-6 and J usage is TRBJ2-1; no firm D call. The germline V gene encodes CDR1 SGHDT and CDR2 YYEEEE. This CDR3 is built from 14 residues. V was cut by 0 bases and J by 4 bases, with 8 bases left in between. The CDR3 sequence: CASSLVRRYNEQFF. The CDR3 DNA follows: TGTGCCAGCAGCTTGGTGCGGAGATACAATGAGCAGTTCTTC. Full variable domain (outside the CDR3, taken from reference TRBV5-6 and TRBJ2-1): DAGVTQSPTHLIKTRGQQVTLRCSPKSGHDTVSWYQQALGQGPQFIFQYYEEEERQRGNFPDRFSGHQFPNYSSELNVNALLLGDSALYLCASSLVRRYNEQFFGPGTRLTVL.

This clonotype has a handful of counts. V gene TRBV12-3 or TRBV12-4 combines with J gene TRBJ2-5, with TRBD1 as a possible D gene (6 bases). V lost 3 bases, J lost 3 bases, and 8 bases lay in between. This CDR3 is 13 amino acids long. CDR3 in DNA: TGTGCCAGCAGTTTTCACAGGGAAGAGACCCAGTACTTC. Its protein is CASSFHREETQYF.

V and J are TRBV5-8 and TRBJ1-1; possible D gene TRBD1, 5 bases. Germline assignment: CDR1 SGHTS and CDR2 YDEGEE. V was clipped by 4 bases and J by 6 bases, with 10 bases between them. The CDR3 is 12 residues long. CDR3 sequence (DNA): TGTGCCAGCAGCCCGGGACCTGCTGAAGCTTTCTTT. This codes for CASSPGPAEAFF.